The 8 T cell receptor beta chains reported below all come from one sample, sequenced in a study of blood T cell repertoires in COVID-19. Libraries were prepared by immunoSEQ multiplex PCR; TCRdb keeps only in-frame clonotypes and omits some of them. The repertoire holds approximately 90,000 clones, with about 88% as singletons. Sequenced material: peripheral blood. The receptors here all came from a woman older than 75 with acute or convalescent COVID-19.

The gene calls are TRBV7-2 and TRBJ1-1; maybe TRBD1 (5 bases). Trimming stripped 1 base from V and 1 base from J, with 10 bases between. Germline values: CDR1 SGHTA, CDR2 FQGNSA. The CDR3 contains 15 residues. The CDR3: CASSLVGAGNTEAFF. CDR3 DNA sequence: TGTGCCAGCAGCTTAGTAGGGGCAGGGAACACTGAAGCTTTCTTT.

V gene TRBV5-5 combines with J gene TRBJ2-5, with 7 bases aligning to TRBD1. The V gene's germline CDR1 is SGHKS and CDR2 YYEKEE (reference sequence). With 3 bases clipped from V and 5 bases from J, the junction kept 10 bases outside the gene matches. This CDR3 is built from 15 residues. CDR3 amino acids: CASSSQGQLGETQYF. CDR3 bases: TGTGCCAGCAGCTCGCAGGGACAGTTGGGGGAGACCCAGTACTTC.

The chain is built from TRBV24-1 and TRBJ2-5, with 8 bases aligning to TRBD1. The CDR3 sequence is 16 residues long. Unmatched junction bases numbered 7, after V lost 1 base and J lost 4 bases. Germline values: CDR1 KGHDR, CDR2 SFDVKD. The CDR3 sequence: CATSDFGQGAVETQYF. The CDR3, as DNA: TGTGCCACCAGTGATTTCGGGCAGGGGGCCGTAGAGACCCAGTACTTC.

This sequence joins TRBV11-2 and TRBJ1-2; 7 nucleotides match TRBD1. The germline gives CDR1 SGHAT, CDR2 FQNNGV. This CDR3 spans 14 amino acids. V lost 5 bases and J lost 4; bases outside the gene matches: 7. Here the CDR3 reads CASSPGTERYGYTF. CDR3 DNA sequence: TGTGCCAGCAGCCCGGGGACAGAACGCTATGGCTACACCTTC. The complete variable domain, with remaining parts taken from reference TRBV11-2 and TRBJ1-2, reads EAGVAQSPRYKIIEKRQSVAFWCNPISGHATLYWYQQILGQGPKLLIQFQNNGVVDDSQLPKDRFSAERLKGVDSTLKIQPAKLEDSAVYLCASSPGTERYGYTFGSGTRLTVV.

The chain employs TRBV7-3 and TRBJ2-3; 8 bases align to TRBD2. V was clipped by 4 bases and J by 9 bases; unmatched bases: 15. Germline-derived CDR1 and CDR2 are SGHTA and FQGTGA. The CDR3 has 16 residues. The DNA for the CDR3 is TGTGCCAGCAGCTCCACTCCGGGACTAGGACCCGGAACGCAGTATTTT. Translated: CASSSTPGLGPGTQYF.

V is TRBV29-1 and J is TRBJ1-2; D is perhaps TRBD1 (5 bases). Germline loops: CDR1 SQVTM, CDR2 ANQGSEA. The V end was cut by 4 bases, the J end by 8 bases, with 23 bases between. This CDR3 contains 15 residues. The CDR3 protein is CSVGGGEAGFRGYTF. The CDR3, as DNA: TGCAGCGTTGGCGGGGGGGAGGCGGGGTTTCGAGGCTACACCTTC.

The genes are TRBV3-1 (or the pseudogene TRBV3-2) and TRBJ2-1; 10 bases align to TRBD1. V lost 4 bases and J lost 7; bases outside the gene matches: 1. The CDR3 contains 13 residues. Germline lookup yields CDR1 LGHDT and CDR2 YNNKEL (reference sequence). CDR3: CASSRTGGNEQFF. The CDR3 coding sequence is TGTGCCAGCAGCCGGACAGGGGGAAATGAGCAGTTCTTC.

The chain is built from TRBV7-9 and TRBJ1-2; 7 bases are shared with TRBD1. The CDR3 contains 12 residues. J was trimmed by 8 bases and V by 5 bases; bases with no gene match: 5. The V gene's germline CDR1 is SEHNR and CDR2 FQNEAQ (reference sequence). The CDR3 is CASSRQGVGYTF. The CDR3 coding sequence is TGTGCCAGCAGCAGACAGGGCGTAGGCTACACCTTC.